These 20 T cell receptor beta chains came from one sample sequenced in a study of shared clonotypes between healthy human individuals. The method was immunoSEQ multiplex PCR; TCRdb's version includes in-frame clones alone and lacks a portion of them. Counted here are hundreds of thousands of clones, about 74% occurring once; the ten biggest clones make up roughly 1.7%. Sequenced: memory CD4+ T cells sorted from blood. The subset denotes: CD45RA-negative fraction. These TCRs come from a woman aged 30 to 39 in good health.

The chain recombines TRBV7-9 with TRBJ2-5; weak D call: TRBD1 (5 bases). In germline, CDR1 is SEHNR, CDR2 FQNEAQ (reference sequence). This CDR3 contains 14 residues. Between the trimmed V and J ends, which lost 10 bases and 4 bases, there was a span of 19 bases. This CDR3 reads CATSPDTSRETQYF. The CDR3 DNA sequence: TGTGCCACCTCTCCGGACACCTCCCGAGAGACCCAGTACTTC.

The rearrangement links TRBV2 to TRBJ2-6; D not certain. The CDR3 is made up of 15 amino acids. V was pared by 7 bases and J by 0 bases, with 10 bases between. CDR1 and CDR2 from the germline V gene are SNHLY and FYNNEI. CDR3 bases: TGTGCCAGCACGTCAACGCCCTCTGGGGCCAACGTCCTGACTTTC. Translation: CASTSTPSGANVLTF. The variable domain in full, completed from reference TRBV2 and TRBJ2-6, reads EPEVTQTPSHQVTQMGQEVILRCVPISNHLYFYWYRQILGQKVEFLVSFYNNEISEKSEIFDDQFSVERPDGSNFTLKIRSTKLEDSAMYFCASTSTPSGANVLTFGAGSRLTVL.

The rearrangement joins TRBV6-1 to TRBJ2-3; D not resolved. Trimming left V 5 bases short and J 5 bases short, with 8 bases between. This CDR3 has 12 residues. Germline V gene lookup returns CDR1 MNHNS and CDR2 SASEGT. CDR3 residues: CASSPAIDTQYF. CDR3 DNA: TGTGCCAGCAGTCCCGCCATAGATACGCAGTATTTT.

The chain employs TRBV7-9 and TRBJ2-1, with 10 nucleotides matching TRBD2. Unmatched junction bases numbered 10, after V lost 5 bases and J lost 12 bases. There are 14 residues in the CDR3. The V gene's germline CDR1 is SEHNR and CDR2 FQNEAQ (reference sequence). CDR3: CASSAPGLASPQFF. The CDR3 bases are TGTGCCAGCAGCGCTCCGGGACTAGCGAGCCCGCAGTTCTTC.

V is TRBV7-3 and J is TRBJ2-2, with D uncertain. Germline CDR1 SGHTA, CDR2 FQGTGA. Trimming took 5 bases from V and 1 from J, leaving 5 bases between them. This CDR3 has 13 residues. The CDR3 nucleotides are TGTGCCAGCAGCATCAGGAACACCGGGGAGCTGTTTTTT. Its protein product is CASSIRNTGELFF.

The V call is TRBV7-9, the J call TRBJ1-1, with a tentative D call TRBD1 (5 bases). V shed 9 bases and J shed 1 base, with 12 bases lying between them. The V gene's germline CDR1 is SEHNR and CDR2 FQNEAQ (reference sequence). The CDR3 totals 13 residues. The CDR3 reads CASRAGRNTEAFF. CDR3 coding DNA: TGTGCCAGTAGGGCAGGGAGGAACACTGAAGCTTTCTTT.

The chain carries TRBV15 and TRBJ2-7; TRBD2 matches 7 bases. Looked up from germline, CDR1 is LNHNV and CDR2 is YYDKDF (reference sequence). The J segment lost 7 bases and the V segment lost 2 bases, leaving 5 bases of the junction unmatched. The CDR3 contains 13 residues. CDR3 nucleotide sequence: TGTGCCACCAGCAGACCGCTCGGGAGGGAGCAGTACTTC. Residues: CATSRPLGREQYF.

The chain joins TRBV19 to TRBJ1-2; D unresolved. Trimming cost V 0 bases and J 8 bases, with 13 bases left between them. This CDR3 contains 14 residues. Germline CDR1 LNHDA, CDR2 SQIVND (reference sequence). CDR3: CASSIDLGFRGYTF. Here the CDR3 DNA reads TGTGCCAGTAGTATAGATCTAGGGTTCCGCGGCTACACCTTC.

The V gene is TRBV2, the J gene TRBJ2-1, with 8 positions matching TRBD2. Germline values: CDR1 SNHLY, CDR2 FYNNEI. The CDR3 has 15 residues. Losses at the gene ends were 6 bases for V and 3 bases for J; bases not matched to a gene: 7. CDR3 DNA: TGTGCCAGCAGCGGAGCCAGCGGGGGCTACAATGAGCAGTTCTTC. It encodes CASSGASGGYNEQFF.

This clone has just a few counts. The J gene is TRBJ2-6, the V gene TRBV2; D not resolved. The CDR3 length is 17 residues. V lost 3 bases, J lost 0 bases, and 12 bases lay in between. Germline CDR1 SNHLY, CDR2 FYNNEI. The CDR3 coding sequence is TGTGCCAGCAGTGATGTCACGCGCGTCTCTGGGGCCAACGTCCTGACTTTC. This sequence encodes CASSDVTRVSGANVLTF.

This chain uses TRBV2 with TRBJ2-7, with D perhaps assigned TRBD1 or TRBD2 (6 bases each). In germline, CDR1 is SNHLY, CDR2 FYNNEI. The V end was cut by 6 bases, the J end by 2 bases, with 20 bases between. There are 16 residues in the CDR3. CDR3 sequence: CASRAYVGGQAYEQYF. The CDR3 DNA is TGTGCCAGCAGGGCCTATGTGGGGGGCCAGGCCTACGAGCAGTACTTC.

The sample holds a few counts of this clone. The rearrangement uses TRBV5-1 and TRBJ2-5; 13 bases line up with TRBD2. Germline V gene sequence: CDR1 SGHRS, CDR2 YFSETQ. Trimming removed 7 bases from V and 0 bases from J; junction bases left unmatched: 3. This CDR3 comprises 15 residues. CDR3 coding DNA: TGCGCCAGCCGGGGACTAGCGGGATACCAAGAGACCCAGTACTTC. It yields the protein CASRGLAGYQETQYF.

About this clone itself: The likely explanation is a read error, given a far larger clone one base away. CDR3 nucleotides: TGTGCCAGCAGGACAGGGATCGAGACTAATGAAAAACTGCTTTTT. The encoded protein is CASRTGIETNEKLLF. The gene calls are TRBV9 and TRBJ1-4; 7 bases are a match to TRBD1. This CDR3 region has 15 residues. CDR1 is SGDLS, CDR2 YYNGEE, per germline.

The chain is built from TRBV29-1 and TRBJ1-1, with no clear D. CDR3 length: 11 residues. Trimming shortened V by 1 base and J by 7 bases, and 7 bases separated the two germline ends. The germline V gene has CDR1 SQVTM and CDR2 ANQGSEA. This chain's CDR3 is CSVEGSVEAFF. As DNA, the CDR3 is TGCAGCGTTGAAGGATCGGTTGAAGCTTTCTTT.

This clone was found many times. The CDR3: CASRMDVGSGNTIYF. The CDR3 coding sequence is TGTGCCAGCAGGATGGACGTCGGCTCTGGAAACACCATATATTTT. The rearrangement links TRBV2 to TRBJ1-3, with D hard to call. The length of the CDR3 is 15 residues. V dropped 6 bases and J dropped 0 bases, with 12 bases sitting between them. Germline V gene data show CDR1 as SNHLY and CDR2 as FYNNEI.

For the CDR3, the DNA is TGTGCCAGCAGCTTGGGATCTAGCAGCCCCGCAGAGACCCAGTACTTC. It translates to CASSLGSSSPAETQYF. This chain joins TRBV5-4 and TRBJ2-5; maybe TRBD2 (5 bases). Germline CDR1 and CDR2: SGHNT and YYREEE (reference sequence). The CDR3 sequence is 16 residues long. The V gene lost 0 bases and the J gene lost 4 bases, with 16 bases spanning the gap. Full variable domain (missing parts from reference TRBV5-4 and TRBJ2-5): ETGVTQSPTHLIKTRGQQVTLRCSSQSGHNTVSWYQQALGQGPQFIFQYYREEENGRGNFPPRFSGLQFPNYSSELNVNALELDDSALYLCASSLGSSSPAETQYFGPGTRLLVL.

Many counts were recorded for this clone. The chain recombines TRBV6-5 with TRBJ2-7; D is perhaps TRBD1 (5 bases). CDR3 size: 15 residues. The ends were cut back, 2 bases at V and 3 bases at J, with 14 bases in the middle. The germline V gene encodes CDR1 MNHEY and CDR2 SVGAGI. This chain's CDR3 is CASSYEERRGYEQYF. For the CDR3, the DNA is TGTGCCAGCAGTTACGAAGAGCGAAGGGGCTACGAGCAGTACTTC.

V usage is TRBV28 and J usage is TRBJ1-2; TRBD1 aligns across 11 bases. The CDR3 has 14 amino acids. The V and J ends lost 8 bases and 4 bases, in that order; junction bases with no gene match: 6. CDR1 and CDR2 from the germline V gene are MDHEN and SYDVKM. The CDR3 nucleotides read TGTGCCAGCGGCCCGGGACAGGGGGTCTATGGCTACACCTTC. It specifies CASGPGQGVYGYTF.

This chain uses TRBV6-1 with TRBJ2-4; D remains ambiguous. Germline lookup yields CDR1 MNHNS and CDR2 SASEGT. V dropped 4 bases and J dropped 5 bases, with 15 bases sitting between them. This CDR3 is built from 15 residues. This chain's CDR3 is CASSGSNWIQNIQYF. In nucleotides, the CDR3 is TGTGCCAGCAGTGGCTCGAACTGGATCCAAAACATTCAGTACTTC.

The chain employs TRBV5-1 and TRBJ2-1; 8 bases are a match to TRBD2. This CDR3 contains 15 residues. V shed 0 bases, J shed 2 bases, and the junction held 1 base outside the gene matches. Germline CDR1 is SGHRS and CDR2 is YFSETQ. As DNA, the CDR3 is TGCGCCAGCAGCTTGGTTAGCGGGACCTACAATGAGCAGTTCTTC. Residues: CASSLVSGTYNEQFF.